The clone carrying this TCR beta chain came up a few times. As handled by the study authors: Using reference gene primer amplification, nucleated cell counts were estimated. Generated by immunoSEQ multiplex PCR, the TCRdb table keeps only in-frame clones and is missing some. The V and J calls and clone size come from that table; D and trimming were worked out from the DNA. The repertoire consists of about 24,000 clones, with 75% to 90% occurring once and the leading ten covering roughly a fifth. The entry originates in a study of blood T cell repertoires in COVID-19. Study-wide context: Researchers got acute and convalescent COVID-19 samples from the United States, Italy and Spain.

Trimming took off 6 bases at V and 1 base at J, with 19 bases between the two ends. The germline V gene has CDR1 SGHAT and CDR2 FQNNGV. CDR3 length: 17 residues. The chain has TRBV11-2 and TRBJ2-4; D is perhaps TRBD1 (6 bases). The TCR originated in a human donor in a cohort sampled during active COVID-19. Material for sequencing was peripheral blood. CDR3 in DNA: TGTGCCAGCAGAAAGGGGGTCGGCAGGGCCGCCAAAAACATTCAGTACTTC. The encoded protein is CASRKGVGRAAKNIQYF. The variable domain in full, with the rest retrieved from reference TRBV11-2 and TRBJ2-4, is EAGVAQSPRYKIIEKRQSVAFWCNPISGHATLYWYQQILGQGPKLLIQFQNNGVVDDSQLPKDRFSAERLKGVDSTLKIQPAKLEDSAVYLCASRKGVGRAAKNIQYFGAGTRLSVL.